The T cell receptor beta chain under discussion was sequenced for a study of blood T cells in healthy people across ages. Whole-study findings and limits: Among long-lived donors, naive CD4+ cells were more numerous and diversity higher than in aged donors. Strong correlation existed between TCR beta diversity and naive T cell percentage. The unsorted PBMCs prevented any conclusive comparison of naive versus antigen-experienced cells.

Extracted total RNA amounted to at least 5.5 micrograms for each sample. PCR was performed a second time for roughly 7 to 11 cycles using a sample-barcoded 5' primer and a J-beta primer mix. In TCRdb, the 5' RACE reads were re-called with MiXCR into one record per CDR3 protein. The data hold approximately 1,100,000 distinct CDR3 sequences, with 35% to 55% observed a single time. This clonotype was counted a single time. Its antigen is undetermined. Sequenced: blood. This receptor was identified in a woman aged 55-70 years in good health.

The DNA of the CDR3 is TGCAGCGTTCGAGTAGCGGGGGGGCACAATGAGCAGTTCTTC. Translated: CSVRVAGGHNEQFF. This sequence joins TRBV29-1 and TRBJ2-1, with TRBD2 matching over 11 bases. V lost 5 bases, J lost 5 bases, and 5 bases stayed unmatched. The germline CDR1 and CDR2 sequences are SQVTM and ANQGSEA. The CDR3 is made up of 14 amino acids.